The clone carrying this TCR beta chain was counted ten times or more. Its antigen is unidentified. CDR3 length: 15 amino acids. V trimming: 4 bases; J trimming: 2 bases; junction bases outside the gene matches: 10. From germline, CDR1 is DFQATT and CDR2 SNEGSKA (reference sequence). TCRdb passed the 5' RACE reads through MiXCR, listing each CDR3 protein once. The sample contains fewer than 250,000 distinct CDR3 sequences, under 12% of which appear only once. These data are taken from a study of CD8 T cells in ankylosing spondylitis. Overall study results and limits: Typical of ankylosing spondylitis blood, it appeared, was a TCR beta motif of seven to nine highly homologous variants.

Sequenced: blood, either unsorted or a sorted T cell fraction (not recorded which). This sequence joins TRBV20-1 and TRBJ1-1, with 7 bases matching TRBD1. The clonotype was recovered from a male donor with ankylosing spondylitis or in good health (not recorded which). CDR3 sequence reads: CSANDENRGNTEAFF. DNA for the CDR3: TGCAGTGCTAACGATGAAAACAGGGGAAACACTGAAGCTTTCTTT.